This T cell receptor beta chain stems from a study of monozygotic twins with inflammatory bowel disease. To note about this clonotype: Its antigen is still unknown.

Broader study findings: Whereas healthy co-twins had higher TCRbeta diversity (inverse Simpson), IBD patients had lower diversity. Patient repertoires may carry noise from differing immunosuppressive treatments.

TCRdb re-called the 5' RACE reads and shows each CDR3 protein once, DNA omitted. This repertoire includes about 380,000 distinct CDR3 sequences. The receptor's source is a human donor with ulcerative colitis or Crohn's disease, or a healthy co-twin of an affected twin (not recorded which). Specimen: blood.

The CDR3 here is CASSTFGQSNEKLFF. This rearrangement joins TRBV19 to TRBJ1-4; lacking DNA, the TRBD1 call made by TCRdb goes unchecked. The CDR3 has 15 amino acids. Germline lookup yields CDR1 LNHDA and CDR2 SQIVND (reference sequence). Supplemented by reference TRBV19 and TRBJ1-4, the full variable domain reads DGGITQSPKYLFRKEGQNVTLSCEQNLNHDAMYWYRQDPGQGLRLIYYSQIVNDFQKGDIAEGYSVSREKKESFPLTVTSAQKNPTAFYLCASSTFGQSNEKLFFGSGTQLSVL.